Presented here are 4 T cell receptor beta chains from one specimen sequenced in a study of blood T cell repertoires in COVID-19 (dated by TCRdb to 2020 to 2021). To prepare the library, the immunoSEQ multiplex PCR assay was applied. The table comes from immuneACCESS by way of TCRdb, which keeps in-frame sequences with V and J called. Part of the clones is missing from these tables; in studies checked, under half for an unresolved V gene and the rest for unknown reasons. This sample has a few hundred thousand clones in its table, and more than 70% of those were observed once. The ten most abundant clones make up over 9.5% of the sample. Specimen: peripheral blood. These receptors came from a woman in her thirties with COVID-19, enrolled during active disease.

This clone has a handful of counts. The chain carries TRBV27 and TRBJ1-6, with 7 bases identical to TRBD1. The CDR3 loop spans 14 amino acids. V shed 10 bases and J 3 bases; nucleotides not matched to a gene: 6. In germline, CDR1 is MNHEY, CDR2 SMNVEV (reference sequence). The CDR3 sequence is CATRTGFYNSPLHF. CDR3 coding DNA: TGTGCCACCCGGACAGGCTTCTATAATTCACCCCTCCACTTT.

The chain couples TRBV19 to TRBJ1-1; maybe TRBD1 (5 bases). Germline V gives CDR1 LNHDA, CDR2 SQIVND (reference sequence). Deletions cut 1 base from V and 0 bases from J, with 9 bases between. CDR3 size: 15 residues. The CDR3: CASSIGQGLNTEAFF. The DNA for the CDR3 is TGTGCCAGTAGTATAGGTCAGGGATTGAACACTGAAGCTTTCTTT. The complete variable domain, with remaining parts taken from reference TRBV19 and TRBJ1-1, reads DGGITQSPKYLFRKEGQNVTLSCEQNLNHDAMYWYRQDPGQGLRLIYYSQIVNDFQKGDIAEGYSVSREKKESFPLTVTSAQKNPTAFYLCASSIGQGLNTEAFFGQGTRLTVV.

V is TRBV20-1 and J is TRBJ1-4; possible D gene TRBD1, 5 bases. Germline CDR1 DFQATT, CDR2 SNEGSKA (reference sequence). V was trimmed by 3 bases and J by 10 bases, leaving 9 bases between them. The CDR3 length is 11 residues. The CDR3 sequence is CSARGGGKLFF. The DNA for the CDR3 is TGCAGTGCTAGGGGCGGGGGAAAACTGTTTTTT.

The V and J genes are TRBV7-2 and TRBJ2-2, with TRBD2 matching 12 bases. Germline V gene sequence: CDR1 SGHTA, CDR2 FQGNSA. Losses at the gene ends were 4 bases for V and 7 bases for J; bases not matched to a gene: 13. The CDR3 has 18 amino acids. This CDR3 is CASSSLIRTSGKGGELFF. CDR3 coding DNA: TGTGCCAGCAGCTCATTAATTAGGACTAGCGGGAAGGGCGGGGAGCTGTTTTTT.